This is a list of T cell receptor beta chains from one sample in a study of blood T cell repertoires in COVID-19. Libraries were prepared by immunoSEQ multiplex PCR; TCRdb keeps only in-frame clonotypes and omits some of them. Among over 100,000 clones listed, approximately 80% were seen once. Sequences were obtained from peripheral blood. The receptor set was obtained from a woman aged 60 to 75 with active or convalescent COVID-19. Each CDR3 is given with its conserved first and last residue.

j_call,v_call,cdr3_aa
TRBJ1-1,TRBV19,CASSPLGTGTANTEAFF
TRBJ2-2,TRBV27,CASSLYRLAEVGTGELFF
TRBJ1-5,TRBV6-2/TRBV6-3,CASSYGDRGPANQPQHF
TRBJ2-3,TRBV5-1,CASSPRTSGRTDTQYF
TRBJ1-1,TRBV5-1,CASSLGGDAFF
TRBJ1-6,TRBV7-6,CASSLSTGGNSPLHF
TRBJ1-5,TRBV7-6,CASSWSPPQGLGSHQPQHF
TRBJ2-3,TRBV3-1/TRBV3-2,CASATRGSTDTQYF
TRBJ2-3,TRBV24-1,CATSDPGRQGTDTQYF
TRBJ1-1,TRBV2,CASIQGSMMNTEAFF
TRBJ2-1,TRBV4-2,CASSQGPGGGLYNEQFF
TRBJ2-1,TRBV5-4,CASSLRTAGSSYNEQFF